A selection of T cell receptor beta chains follows, all from one sample in a study of human T cells and chemical hapten exposure. One entry per CDR3 protein results from TCRdb running MiXCR on the RACE reads. The sample consists of around 350,000 distinct CDR3 sequences, approximately 5.8% of them appearing once. Sample: whole blood, taken in connection with sensitization to the hapten diphenylcyclopropenone (DPC). The source of these receptors is a woman under 30 with alopecia areata. Some clones in this sample may be carry-over from other donors' samples. CDR3s leave out the opening cysteine and the closing phenylalanine or tryptophan. Size tells how often a clone was seen (once, few, many) or the class of an expanded clone, and some rows leave it out.

size	J	length	V	CDR3
-	TRBJ1-6	14	TRBV16	ASSQSIQVHNSPLH
-	TRBJ1-2	13	TRBV25-1	ASSESTGRTYGYT
many	TRBJ1-6	14	TRBV15	ATSGLRGHQNSPLH
few	TRBJ1-4	12	TRBV7-9	ASSPVTGVEKLF
-	TRBJ1-6	16	TRBV7-2	ASSLIISVPSVGSPLH
many	TRBJ2-7	10	TRBV12-3/TRBV12-4	ASSLDRHGQY
many	TRBJ2-7	10	TRBV6-1	ASSAGNYEQY
many	TRBJ1-2	13	TRBV5-1	ASSLGSGAAYGYT
many	TRBJ2-2	16	TRBV4-2	ASSHPTQTSGGAGELF
many	TRBJ2-2	12	TRBV12-3/TRBV12-4	ASSWTGAGGELF
many	TRBJ1-2	16	TRBV4-1	ASSQLPTGTGADYGYT
-	TRBJ1-2	11	TRBV7-9	ASSLNEGRGYT
many	TRBJ1-2	14	TRBV7-2	ASSLTPSGQNYGYT
many	TRBJ1-1	12	TRBV6-2/TRBV6-3	ASSYSVPITEAF
-	TRBJ1-6	11	TRBV20-1	SARGFYNSPLH
few	TRBJ1-5	12	TRBV6-2/TRBV6-3	ASKFSKGFQPQH
-	TRBJ1-1	15	TRBV12-5	ASGPPNTNLMNTEAF
many	TRBJ2-2	12	TRBV6-4	AVPGTTNTGELF